The rows below give T cell receptor beta chains drawn from one sample of a study of blood T cell repertoires in COVID-19. Measured with immunoSEQ multiplex PCR; TCRdb has only the in-frame clones, and not every one. The top ten clones hold 0.99% of a sample with hundreds of thousands of clones, around nine tenths of them seen once. The sample comprised peripheral blood. The receptor set was obtained from a woman between 40 and 50 years old who had recovered from COVID-19. The CDR3 runs from the conserved cysteine through the conserved F or W. The D gene is left open where the match is weak. For some rows the clone size is stated as once, few or many, or as a class when expanded; others skip it.

14 | TRBD1 | - | TRBJ1-3 | TRBV3-1/TRBV3-2 | CASSQDRGRETIYF | TGTGCCAGCAGCCAAGACAGGGGGCGGGAAACCATATATTTT
15 | TRBD1 | - | TRBJ1-5 | TRBV7-2 | CASSGGTGTNQPQHF | TGTGCCAGCAGCGGCGGGACAGGGACCAATCAGCCCCAGCATTTT
13 | - | - | TRBJ1-2 | TRBV21-1 | CASRPQRDYGYTF | TGTGCCAGCAGACCGCAGCGGGACTATGGCTACACCTTC
14 | - | - | TRBJ2-3 | TRBV2 | CASRGGLPAQTQYF | TGTGCCAGCAGGGGGGGACTCCCCGCCCAGACGCAGTATTTT
16 | TRBD1 | once | TRBJ2-3 | TRBV7-9 | CASSLFGRGPTDTQYF | TGTGCCAGCAGCTTATTCGGCAGGGGGCCGACAGATACGCAGTATTTT
15 | TRBD1 | - | TRBJ1-5 | TRBV30 | CAWSGPGGSNQPQHF | TGTGCCTGGAGTGGTCCAGGGGGTAGCAATCAGCCCCAGCATTTT
15 | TRBD1 | - | TRBJ1-5 | TRBV3-1/TRBV3-2 | CASSQHRGTPQPQHF | TGTGCCAGCAGCCAGCACAGGGGCACTCCCCAGCCCCAGCATTTT
13 | - | - | TRBJ2-7 | TRBV5-1 | CASSTYREGEQYF | TGCGCCAGCAGCACCTACAGGGAGGGGGAGCAGTACTTC
16 | TRBD2 | - | TRBJ2-2 | TRBV7-6 | CASSSSPGLGTGELFF | TGTGCCAGCAGCTCATCCCCGGGACTAGGGACCGGGGAGCTGTTTTTT
13 | - | - | TRBJ2-7 | TRBV6-1 | CASSDEGPYEQYF | TGTGCCAGCAGTGACGAGGGCCCCTACGAGCAGTACTTC
16 | - | - | TRBJ1-1 | TRBV4-1 | CASSQGGRGMNTEAFF | TGCGCCAGCAGCCAGGGGGGGCGGGGCATGAACACTGAAGCTTTCTTT
18 | - | - | TRBJ2-2 | TRBV7-2 | CASSVRGVGEINTGELFF | TGTGCCAGCAGCGTCAGGGGGGTAGGGGAGATCAACACCGGGGAGCTGTTTTTT
18 | TRBD2 | - | TRBJ2-1 | TRBV4-3 | CASSPLLGIAGTYNEQFF | TGCGCCAGCAGCCCCCTCCTGGGGATAGCGGGAACCTACAATGAGCAGTTCTTC
17 | TRBD1 | - | TRBJ1-1 | TRBV24-1 | CATSDPRQGVGNTEAFF | TGTGCCACCAGTGATCCCAGACAGGGTGTTGGGAACACTGAAGCTTTCTTT
17 | - | - | TRBJ1-3 | TRBV15 | CATSRDLGGDSGNTIYF | TGTGCCACCAGCAGAGATCTTGGGGGGGACTCTGGAAACACCATATATTTT
13 | - | once | TRBJ2-7 | TRBV10-3 | CAIRDSTPYEQYF | TGTGCCATCAGGGACTCCACCCCCTACGAGCAGTACTTC
13 | - | - | TRBJ1-1 | TRBV5-1 | CASRPQGSPEAFF | TGCGCCAGCAGGCCTCAGGGTTCCCCTGAAGCTTTCTTT
14 | TRBD1 | - | TRBJ1-2 | TRBV10-3 | CAISPGQGTYGYTF | TGTGCCATCAGCCCGGGACAGGGAACCTATGGCTACACCTTC
15 | TRBD2 | - | TRBJ2-3 | TRBV15 | CATSGLAGGPDTQYF | TGTGCCACCAGCGGACTAGCGGGAGGGCCAGATACGCAGTATTTT
16 | TRBD1 | - | TRBJ2-7 | TRBV2 | CASSPGTGVASYEQYF | TGTGCCAGCAGTCCCGGGACAGGGGTAGCGTCCTACGAGCAGTACTTC
11 | - | few | TRBJ2-1 | TRBV20-1 | CSAPVGLTQFF | TGCAGTGCCCCCGTGGGCCTAACGCAGTTCTTC
17 | TRBD1 | - | TRBJ1-6 | TRBV5-1 | CASSPVPGQSYNSPLHF | TGCGCCAGCAGCCCGGTCCCGGGACAGTCCTATAATTCACCCCTCCACTTT
12 | - | - | TRBJ2-1 | TRBV9 | CASSVFSQEQFF | TGTGCCAGCAGCGTTTTTAGTCAAGAGCAGTTCTTC
11 | - | - | TRBJ2-3 | TRBV11-2 | CASSPSDTQYF | TGTGCCAGCAGCCCTTCAGATACGCAGTATTTT
14 | - | - | TRBJ2-1 | TRBV4-2 | CASSQGAGYNEQFF | TGTGCCAGCAGCCAAGGAGCAGGATACAATGAGCAGTTCTTC
15 | - | few | TRBJ1-1 | TRBV3-1/TRBV3-2 | CASTRGGNLNTEAFF | TGTGCCAGCACCCGGGGGGGCAATTTGAACACTGAAGCTTTCTTT
16 | TRBD2 | - | TRBJ2-3 | TRBV27 | CASSPLAGVGTDTQYF | TGTGCCAGCAGTCCCCTAGCGGGAGTGGGCACAGATACGCAGTATTTT
12 | - | - | TRBJ2-1 | TRBV11-3 | CASSKGTGEQFF | TGTGCCAGCAGCAAAGGCACGGGGGAGCAGTTCTTC
14 | - | - | TRBJ2-2 | TRBV5-1 | CASSPLGSTGELFF | TGCGCCAGCAGCCCTTTGGGGAGCACCGGGGAGCTGTTTTTT
13 | - | - | TRBJ1-1 | TRBV7-3 | CASKWTVNTEAFF | TGTGCCAGCAAGTGGACAGTGAACACTGAAGCTTTCTTT
17 | TRBD2 | - | TRBJ2-2 | TRBV15 | CATTATPNSGRAGELFF | TGTGCCACCACCGCAACCCCGAATAGCGGGAGGGCCGGGGAGCTGTTTTTT
14 | - | - | TRBJ1-2 | TRBV6-5 | CASPAGGARYGYTF | TGTGCCAGCCCCGCCGGGGGGGCTCGCTATGGCTACACCTTC
14 | TRBD1 | - | TRBJ1-2 | TRBV5-1 | CASGPTGLLDGYTF | TGCGCCAGCGGGCCGACAGGGCTGCTTGATGGCTACACCTTC
15 | - | few | TRBJ1-6 | TRBV28 | CASKLGSSYNSPLHF | TGTGCCAGTAAACTGGGGAGCTCCTATAATTCACCCCTCCACTTT
15 | - | few | TRBJ1-6 | TRBV18 | CASSPGGQNNSPLHF | TGTGCCAGCTCACCGGGGGGGCAGAATAATTCACCCCTCCACTTT
15 | - | - | TRBJ1-3 | TRBV11-3 | CASSLGASSGNTIYF | TGTGCCAGCAGCTTGGGGGCGAGCTCTGGAAACACCATATATTTT